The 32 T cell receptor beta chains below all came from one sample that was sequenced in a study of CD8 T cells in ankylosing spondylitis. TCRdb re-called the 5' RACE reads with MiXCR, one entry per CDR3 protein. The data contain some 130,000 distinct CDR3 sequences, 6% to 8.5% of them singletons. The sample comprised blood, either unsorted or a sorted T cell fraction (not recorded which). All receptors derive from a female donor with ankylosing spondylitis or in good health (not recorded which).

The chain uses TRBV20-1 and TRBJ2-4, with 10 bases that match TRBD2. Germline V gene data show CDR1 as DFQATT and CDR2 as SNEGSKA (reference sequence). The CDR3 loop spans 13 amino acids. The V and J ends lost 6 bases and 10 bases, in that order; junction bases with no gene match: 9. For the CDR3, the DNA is TGCAGTGCCGACTTGACTAGCGGGTTTATTCAGTACTTC. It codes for CSADLTSGFIQYF.

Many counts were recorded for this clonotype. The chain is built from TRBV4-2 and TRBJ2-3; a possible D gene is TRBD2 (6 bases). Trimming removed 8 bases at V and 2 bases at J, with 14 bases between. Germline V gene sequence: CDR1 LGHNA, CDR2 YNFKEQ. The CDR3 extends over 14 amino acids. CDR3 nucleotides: TGTGCCAGCCGAGAGGGACTTTCCACAGATACGCAGTATTTT. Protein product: CASREGLSTDTQYF.

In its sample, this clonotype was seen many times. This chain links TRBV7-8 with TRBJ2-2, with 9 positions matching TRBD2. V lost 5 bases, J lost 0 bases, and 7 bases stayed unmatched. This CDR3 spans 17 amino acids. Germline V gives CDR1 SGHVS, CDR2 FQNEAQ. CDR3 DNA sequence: TGTGCCAGCAGCCCGTCCGGCGGGGGGGCGAACACCGGGGAGCTGTTTTTT. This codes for CASSPSGGGANTGELFF.

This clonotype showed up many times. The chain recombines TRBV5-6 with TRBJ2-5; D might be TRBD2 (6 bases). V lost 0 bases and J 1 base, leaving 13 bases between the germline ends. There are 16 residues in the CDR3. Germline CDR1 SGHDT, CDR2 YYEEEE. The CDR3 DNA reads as TGTGCCAGCAGCTTGGGGCAGCCGGGACTCCAAGAGACCCAGTACTTC. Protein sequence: CASSLGQPGLQETQYF.

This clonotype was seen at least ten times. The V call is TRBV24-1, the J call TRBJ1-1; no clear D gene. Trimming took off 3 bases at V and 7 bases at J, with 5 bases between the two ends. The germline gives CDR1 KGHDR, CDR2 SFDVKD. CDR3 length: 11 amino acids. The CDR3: CATSDGREAFF. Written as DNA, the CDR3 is TGTGCCACCAGTGATGGGCGTGAAGCTTTCTTT.

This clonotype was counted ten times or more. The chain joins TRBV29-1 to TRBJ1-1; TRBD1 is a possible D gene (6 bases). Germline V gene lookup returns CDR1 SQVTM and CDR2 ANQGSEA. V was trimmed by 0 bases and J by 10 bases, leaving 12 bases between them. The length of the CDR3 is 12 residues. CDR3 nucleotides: TGCAGCGTTGAAGATTCAGGGGACGGAGCTTTCTTT. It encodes CSVEDSGDGAFF.

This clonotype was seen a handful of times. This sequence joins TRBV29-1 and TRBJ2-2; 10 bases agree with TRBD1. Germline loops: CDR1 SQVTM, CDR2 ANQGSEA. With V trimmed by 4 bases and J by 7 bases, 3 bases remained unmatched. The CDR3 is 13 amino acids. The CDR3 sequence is CSVGQGASGELFF. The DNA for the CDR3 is TGCAGCGTTGGACAGGGGGCAAGCGGGGAGCTGTTTTTT.

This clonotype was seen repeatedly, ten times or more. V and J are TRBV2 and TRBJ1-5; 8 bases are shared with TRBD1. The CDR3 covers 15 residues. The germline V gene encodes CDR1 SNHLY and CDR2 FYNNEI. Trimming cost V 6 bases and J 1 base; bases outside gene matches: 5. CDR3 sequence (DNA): TGTGCCAGCAGCCGACAGGGGTGGAGCAATCAGCCCCAGCATTTT. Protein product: CASSRQGWSNQPQHF.

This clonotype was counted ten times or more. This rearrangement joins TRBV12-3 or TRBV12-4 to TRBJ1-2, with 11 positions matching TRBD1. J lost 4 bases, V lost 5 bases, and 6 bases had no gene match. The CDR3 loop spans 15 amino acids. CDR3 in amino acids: CASSTGQGVIYGYTF. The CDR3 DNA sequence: TGTGCCAGCAGTACGGGACAGGGGGTGATCTATGGCTACACCTTC.

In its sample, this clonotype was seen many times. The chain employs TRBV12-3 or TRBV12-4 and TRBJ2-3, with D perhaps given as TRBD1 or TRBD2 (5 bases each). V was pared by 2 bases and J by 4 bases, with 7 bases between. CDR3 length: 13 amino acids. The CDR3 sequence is CASSLQGADTQYF. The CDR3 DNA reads TGTGCCAGCAGTTTACAGGGAGCAGATACGCAGTATTTT.

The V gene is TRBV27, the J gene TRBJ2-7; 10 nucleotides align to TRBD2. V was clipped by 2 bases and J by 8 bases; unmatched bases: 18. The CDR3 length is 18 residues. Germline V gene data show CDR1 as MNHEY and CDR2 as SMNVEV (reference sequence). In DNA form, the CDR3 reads TGTGCCAGCAGTTTAAACTCGCTAGCGGGGGACCTCAGGGGGAAGCAGTACTTC. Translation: CASSLNSLAGDLRGKQYF.

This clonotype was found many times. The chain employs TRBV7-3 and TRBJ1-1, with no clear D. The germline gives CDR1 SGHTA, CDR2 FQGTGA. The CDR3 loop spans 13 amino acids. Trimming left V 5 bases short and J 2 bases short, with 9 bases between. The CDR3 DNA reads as TGTGCCAGCAGCGCGGACGGAAACACTGAAGCTTTCTTT. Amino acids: CASSADGNTEAFF.

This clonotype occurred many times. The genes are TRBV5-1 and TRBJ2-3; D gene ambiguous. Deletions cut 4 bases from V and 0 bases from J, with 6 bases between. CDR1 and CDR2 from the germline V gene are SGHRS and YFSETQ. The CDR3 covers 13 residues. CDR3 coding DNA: TGCGCCAGCAGCAAAGGGAGCACAGATACGCAGTATTTT. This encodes CASSKGSTDTQYF. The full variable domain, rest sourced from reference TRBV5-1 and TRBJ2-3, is KAGVTQTPRYLIKTRGQQVTLSCSPISGHRSVSWYQQTPGQGLQFLFEYFSETQRNKGNFPGRFSGRQFSNSRSEMNVSTLELGDSALYLCASSKGSTDTQYFGPGTRLTVL.

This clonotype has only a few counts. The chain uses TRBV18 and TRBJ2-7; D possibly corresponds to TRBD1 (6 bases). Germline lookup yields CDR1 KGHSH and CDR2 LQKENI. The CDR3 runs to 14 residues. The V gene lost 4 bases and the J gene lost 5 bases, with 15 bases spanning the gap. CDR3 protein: CASSLTQGLNEQYF. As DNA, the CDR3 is TGTGCCAGCTCACTAACCCAGGGGCTGAACGAGCAGTACTTC.

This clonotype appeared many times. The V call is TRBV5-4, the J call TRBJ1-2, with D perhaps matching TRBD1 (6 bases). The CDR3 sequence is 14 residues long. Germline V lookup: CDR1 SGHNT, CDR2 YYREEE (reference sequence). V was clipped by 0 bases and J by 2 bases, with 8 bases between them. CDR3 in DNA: TGTGCCAGCAGCTTGGTAGGGGGAAACTATGGCTACACCTTC. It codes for CASSLVGGNYGYTF.

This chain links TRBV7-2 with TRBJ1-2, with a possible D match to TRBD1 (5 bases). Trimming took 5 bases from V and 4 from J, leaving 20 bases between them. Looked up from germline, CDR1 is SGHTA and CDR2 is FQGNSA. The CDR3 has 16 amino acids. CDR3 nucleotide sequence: TGTGCCAGCAGCGTTCAACCTTCGGGACGGATCTATGGCTACACCTTC. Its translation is CASSVQPSGRIYGYTF.

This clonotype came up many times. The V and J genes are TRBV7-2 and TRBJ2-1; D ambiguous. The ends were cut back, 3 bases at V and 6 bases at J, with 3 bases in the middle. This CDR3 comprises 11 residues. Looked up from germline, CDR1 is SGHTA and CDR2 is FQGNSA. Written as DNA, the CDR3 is TGTGCCAGCAGCTTCCGCAATGAGCAGTTCTTC. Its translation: CASSFRNEQFF.

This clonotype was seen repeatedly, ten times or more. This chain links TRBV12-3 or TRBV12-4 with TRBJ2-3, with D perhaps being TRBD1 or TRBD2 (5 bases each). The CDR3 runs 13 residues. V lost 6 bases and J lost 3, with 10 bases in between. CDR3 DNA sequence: TGTGCCAGCAGGTCGGGGCTAACAGATACGCAGTATTTT. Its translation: CASRSGLTDTQYF.

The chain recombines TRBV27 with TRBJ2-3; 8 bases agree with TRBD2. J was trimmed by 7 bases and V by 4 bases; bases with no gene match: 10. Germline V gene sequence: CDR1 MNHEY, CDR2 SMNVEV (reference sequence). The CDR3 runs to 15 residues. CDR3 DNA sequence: TGTGCCAGCAGTTCTCGAAGCGGGGGACGGAATACGCAGTATTTT. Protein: CASSSRSGGRNTQYF.

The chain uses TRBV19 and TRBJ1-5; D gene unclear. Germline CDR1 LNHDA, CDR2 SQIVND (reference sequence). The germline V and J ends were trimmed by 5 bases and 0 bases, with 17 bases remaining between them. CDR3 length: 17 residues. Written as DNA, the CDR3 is TGTGCCAGTAGTGCCGGACCAACAACGGATAGCAATCAGCCCCAGCATTTT. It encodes CASSAGPTTDSNQPQHF.

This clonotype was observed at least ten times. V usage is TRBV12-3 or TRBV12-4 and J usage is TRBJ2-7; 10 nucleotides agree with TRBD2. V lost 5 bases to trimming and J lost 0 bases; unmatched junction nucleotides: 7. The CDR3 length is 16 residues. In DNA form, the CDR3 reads TGTGCCAGCAGTCATTGGACTAGCGGACTCTCCTACGAGCAGTACTTC. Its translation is CASSHWTSGLSYEQYF.

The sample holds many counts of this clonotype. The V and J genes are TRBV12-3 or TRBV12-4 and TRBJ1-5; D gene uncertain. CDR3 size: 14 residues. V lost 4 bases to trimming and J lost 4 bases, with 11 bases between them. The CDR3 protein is CASSSQLSNQPQHF. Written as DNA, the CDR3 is TGTGCCAGCAGTTCCCAATTATCGAATCAGCCCCAGCATTTT.

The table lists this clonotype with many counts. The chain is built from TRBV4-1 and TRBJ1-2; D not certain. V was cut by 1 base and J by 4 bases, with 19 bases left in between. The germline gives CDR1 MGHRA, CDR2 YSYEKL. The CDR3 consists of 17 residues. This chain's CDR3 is CASSQGIRRPVGYGYTF. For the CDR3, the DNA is TGCGCCAGCAGCCAAGGGATCCGACGGCCGGTGGGCTATGGCTACACCTTC.

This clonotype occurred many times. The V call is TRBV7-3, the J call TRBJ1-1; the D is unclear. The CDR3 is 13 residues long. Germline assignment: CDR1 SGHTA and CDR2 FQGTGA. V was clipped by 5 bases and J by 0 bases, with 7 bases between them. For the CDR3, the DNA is TGTGCCAGCAGCGAAACACTGAACACTGAAGCTTTCTTT. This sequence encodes CASSETLNTEAFF. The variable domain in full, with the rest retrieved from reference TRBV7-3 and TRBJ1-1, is GAGVSQTPSNKVTEKGKYVELRCDPISGHTALYWYRQSLGQGPEFLIYFQGTGAADDSGLPNDRFFAVRPEGSVSTLKIQRTERGDSAVYLCASSETLNTEAFFGQGTRLTVV.

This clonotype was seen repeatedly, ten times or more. CDR3 bases: TGTGCCAGCAGCTTAGCGGCAGACACAATGGACACCGGGGAGCTGTTTTTT. This translates into CASSLAADTMDTGELFF. The V gene is TRBV7-8, the J gene TRBJ2-2, with D uncertain. Trimming took 0 bases from V and 3 from J, leaving 14 bases between them. This CDR3 comprises 17 residues. Germline values: CDR1 SGHVS, CDR2 FQNEAQ.

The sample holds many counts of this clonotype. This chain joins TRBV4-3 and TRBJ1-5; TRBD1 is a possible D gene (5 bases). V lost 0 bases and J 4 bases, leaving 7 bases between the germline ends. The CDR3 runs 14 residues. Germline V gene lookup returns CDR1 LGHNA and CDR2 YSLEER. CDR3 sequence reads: CASSQDGGNQPQHF. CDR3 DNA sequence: TGCGCCAGCAGCCAAGATGGGGGAAATCAGCCCCAGCATTTT.

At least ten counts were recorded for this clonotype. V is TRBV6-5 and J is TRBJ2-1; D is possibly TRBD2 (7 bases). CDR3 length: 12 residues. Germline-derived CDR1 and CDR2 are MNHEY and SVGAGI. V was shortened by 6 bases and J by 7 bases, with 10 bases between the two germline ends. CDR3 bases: TGTGCCAGCAGAGAGGGGGGGAATGAGCAGTTCTTC. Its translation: CASREGGNEQFF.

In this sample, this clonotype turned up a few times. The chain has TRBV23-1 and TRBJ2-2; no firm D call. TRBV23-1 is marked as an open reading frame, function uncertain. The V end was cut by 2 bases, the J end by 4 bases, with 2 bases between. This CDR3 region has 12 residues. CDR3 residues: CASSQVTGELFF. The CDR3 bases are TGCGCCAGCAGTCAAGTCACCGGGGAGCTGTTTTTT.

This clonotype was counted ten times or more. The CDR3 loop reads CASSLGRGPYNEQFF. The DNA for the CDR3 is TGCGCCAGCAGCTTGGGTCGCGGGCCCTACAATGAGCAGTTCTTC. The chain has TRBV5-1 and TRBJ2-1; D possibly corresponds to TRBD2 (5 bases). V lost 0 bases and J lost 2, with 9 bases in between. The CDR3 extends over 15 amino acids. CDR1 is SGHRS, CDR2 YFSETQ, per germline.

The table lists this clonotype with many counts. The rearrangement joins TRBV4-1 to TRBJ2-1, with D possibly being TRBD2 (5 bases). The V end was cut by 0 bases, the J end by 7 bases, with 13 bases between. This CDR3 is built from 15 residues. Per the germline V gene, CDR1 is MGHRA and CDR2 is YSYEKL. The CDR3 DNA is TGCGCCAGCAGCCAAGAGAAGCTAGCAGGTAATGAGCAGTTCTTC. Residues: CASSQEKLAGNEQFF.

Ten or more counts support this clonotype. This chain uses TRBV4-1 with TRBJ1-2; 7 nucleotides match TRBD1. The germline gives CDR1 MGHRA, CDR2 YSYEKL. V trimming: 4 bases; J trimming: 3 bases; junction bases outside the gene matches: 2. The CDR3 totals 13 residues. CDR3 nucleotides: TGCGCCAGCAGCCCCGGACAGGACTATGGCTACACCTTC. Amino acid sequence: CASSPGQDYGYTF.

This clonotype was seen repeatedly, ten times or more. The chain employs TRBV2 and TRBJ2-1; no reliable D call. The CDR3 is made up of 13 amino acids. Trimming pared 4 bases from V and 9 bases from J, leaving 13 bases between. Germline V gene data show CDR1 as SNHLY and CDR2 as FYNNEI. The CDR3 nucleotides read TGTGCCAGCAGTGCTGATCAGGTTGGTGAGCAGTTCTTC. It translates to CASSADQVGEQFF. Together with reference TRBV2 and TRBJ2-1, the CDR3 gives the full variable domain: EPEVTQTPSHQVTQMGQEVILRCVPISNHLYFYWYRQILGQKVEFLVSFYNNEISEKSEIFDDQFSVERPDGSNFTLKIRSTKLEDSAMYFCASSADQVGEQFFGPGTRLTVL.